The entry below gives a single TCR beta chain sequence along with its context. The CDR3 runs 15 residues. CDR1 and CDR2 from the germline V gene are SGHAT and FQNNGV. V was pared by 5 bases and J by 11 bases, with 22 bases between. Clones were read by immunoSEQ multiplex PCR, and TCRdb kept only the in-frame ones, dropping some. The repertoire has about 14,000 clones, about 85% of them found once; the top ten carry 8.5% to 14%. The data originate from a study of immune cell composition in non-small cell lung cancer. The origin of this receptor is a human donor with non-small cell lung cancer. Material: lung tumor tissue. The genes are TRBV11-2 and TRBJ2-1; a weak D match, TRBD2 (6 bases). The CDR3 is CASSLGTSRLSKQFF. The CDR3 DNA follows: TGTGCCAGCAGCCTTGGGACTTCCCGCCTCTCTAAGCAGTTCTTC.